The 21 T cell receptor beta chains reported below all come from one sample, sequenced in a study of blood T cell repertoires in COVID-19. The data were produced by immunoSEQ multiplex PCR, yet TCRdb's version contains in-frame clones alone and is incomplete. The data show about 290,000 clones, 70% to 90% seen once. Sequencing was performed on peripheral blood. The source is a woman in her 30s with active or convalescent COVID-19.

The CDR3 DNA sequence: TGTGCCAGCAGTTACTCGAAAGCTTGGACAGGGAGATTCACAGATACGCAGTATTTT. The encoded protein is CASSYSKAWTGRFTDTQYF. The chain combines TRBV6-2 or TRBV6-3 with TRBJ2-3, with 8 bases matching TRBD1. In germline, CDR1 is MNHEY, CDR2 SVGEGT. Unmatched junction bases numbered 13, after V lost 0 bases and J lost 2 bases. The CDR3 is made up of 19 amino acids.

This sequence joins TRBV6-6 and TRBJ1-2, with 11 bases matching TRBD1. The germline V gene encodes CDR1 MNHNY and CDR2 SVGAGI (reference sequence). After removal of 2 bases from V and 7 bases from J, the junction contained 6 bases not matched to a gene. CDR3 length: 15 residues. The CDR3 loop reads CASSYIGQGAGGYTF. The DNA for the CDR3 is TGTGCCAGCAGTTACATTGGACAGGGGGCGGGTGGCTACACCTTC.

The chain has TRBV7-2 and TRBJ1-2, with 8 positions matching TRBD1. The ends lost 4 bases at V and 7 bases at J; junction bases unmatched: 2. The CDR3 covers 12 residues. Looked up from germline, CDR1 is SGHTA and CDR2 is FQGNSA. This CDR3 is CASSYDRGGYTF. The DNA for the CDR3 is TGTGCCAGCAGCTACGACAGGGGTGGCTACACCTTC.

This sequence joins TRBV27 and TRBJ2-4; 9 positions agree with TRBD1. CDR1 is MNHEY, CDR2 SMNVEV, per germline (reference sequence). CDR3 size: 15 residues. Unmatched junction bases numbered 8, after V lost 3 bases and J lost 8 bases. CDR3 in amino acids: CASSLQGQGRDIQYF. CDR3 coding DNA: TGTGCCAGCAGTTTGCAGGGACAGGGAAGGGACATTCAGTACTTC.

This clone was counted between two and nine times. The V call is TRBV2, the J call TRBJ1-4; D might be TRBD1 (5 bases). This CDR3 has 14 amino acids. V dropped 4 bases and J dropped 7 bases, with 13 bases sitting between them. CDR1 and CDR2 (germline): SNHLY, FYNNEI. The DNA of the CDR3 is TGTGCCAGCAGTGCCAGGGTTGAAGGTGAAAAACTGTTTTTT. Translating it yields CASSARVEGEKLFF.

CDR3 amino acids: CASSSRQGVLNTEAFF. The CDR3 DNA reads as TGTGCCAGTAGTTCGAGGCAGGGGGTTTTGAACACTGAAGCTTTCTTT. This rearrangement joins TRBV19 to TRBJ1-1; TRBD1 matches at 7 bases. This CDR3 has 16 residues. Germline assignment: CDR1 LNHDA and CDR2 SQIVND (reference sequence). With 5 bases clipped from V and 0 bases from J, the junction kept 9 bases outside the gene matches.

V gene TRBV2 combines with J gene TRBJ2-5, with 7 bases fitting TRBD2. Germline V gene data show CDR1 as SNHLY and CDR2 as FYNNEI. V gave up 5 bases and J gave up 3 bases; unmatched junction bases: 6. The CDR3 totals 14 residues. CDR3 sequence reads: CASSIPRGEETQYF. Here the CDR3 DNA reads TGTGCCAGCAGTATCCCCCGGGGGGAAGAGACCCAGTACTTC.

V gene TRBV4-1 combines with J gene TRBJ1-4, with D uncertain. The germline V and J ends were trimmed by 1 base and 8 bases, with 14 bases remaining between them. The CDR3 runs 15 residues. Looked up from germline, CDR1 is MGHRA and CDR2 is YSYEKL. The CDR3 region has the DNA TGCGCCAGCAGCCAAGTAGGCCTTGCGGGCGAAAAACTGTTTTTT. This translates into CASSQVGLAGEKLFF.

This chain links TRBV28 with TRBJ1-1; 7 nucleotides align to TRBD1. CDR3 length: 14 residues. Germline loops: CDR1 MDHEN, CDR2 SYDVKM. With V trimmed by 6 bases and J by 9 bases, 13 bases remained unmatched. CDR3 amino acids: CASRPRTGSAKAFF. The DNA of the CDR3 is TGTGCCAGCAGACCCCGGACAGGAAGCGCCAAAGCTTTCTTT.

The V call is TRBV5-1, the J call TRBJ1-2, with D hard to call. Trimming took 1 base from V and 6 from J, leaving 10 bases between them. This CDR3 comprises 13 residues. In germline, CDR1 is SGHRS, CDR2 YFSETQ. CDR3 sequence (DNA): TGCGCCAGCAGCTTGCCCGGCGGTGATGGCTACACCTTC. Encoded protein: CASSLPGGDGYTF. Based on the CDR3 plus reference TRBV5-1 and TRBJ1-2, the full variable domain is KAGVTQTPRYLIKTRGQQVTLSCSPISGHRSVSWYQQTPGQGLQFLFEYFSETQRNKGNFPGRFSGRQFSNSRSEMNVSTLELGDSALYLCASSLPGGDGYTFGSGTRLTVV.

The rearrangement joins TRBV7-2 to TRBJ1-6; a weak D match, TRBD1 (5 bases). The V and J ends lost 6 bases and 1 base respectively, with 10 bases between them. This CDR3 has 15 amino acids. Germline V gene lookup returns CDR1 SGHTA and CDR2 FQGNSA. CDR3 nucleotide sequence: TGTGCCAGCAGGGGGCTAAGGTCCTATAATTCACCCCTCCACTTT. Its protein product is CASRGLRSYNSPLHF.

The rearrangement uses TRBV6-5 and TRBJ2-2, with 9 bases lining up with TRBD2. This CDR3 has 14 amino acids. V trimming: 8 bases; J trimming: 6 bases; junction bases outside the gene matches: 7. The germline CDR1 and CDR2 sequences are MNHEY and SVGAGI. This CDR3 is CASGERGAAGELFF. For the CDR3, the DNA is TGTGCCAGCGGGGAGCGGGGGGCCGCCGGGGAGCTGTTTTTT.

This clone was seen just once. V and J are TRBV14 and TRBJ2-5, with unresolved D. Germline V gene data show CDR1 as SGHDN and CDR2 as FVKESK. This CDR3 has 14 amino acids. Trimming pared 0 bases from V and 5 bases from J, leaving 10 bases between. CDR3 amino acids: CASSQDSSLETQYF. The CDR3 bases are TGTGCCAGCAGCCAAGATAGTTCTTTGGAGACCCAGTACTTC.

This chain joins TRBV18 and TRBJ2-3; D is possibly TRBD1 (6 bases). V was clipped by 3 bases and J by 2 bases, with 15 bases between them. The CDR3 extends over 16 amino acids. CDR1 is KGHSH, CDR2 LQKENI, per germline. CDR3 coding DNA: TGTGCCAGCTCACCGGTTGGGGGACACAACACAGATACGCAGTATTTT. Protein: CASSPVGGHNTDTQYF. The variable domain in full, completed from reference TRBV18 and TRBJ2-3, reads NAGVMQNPRHLVRRRGQEARLRCSPMKGHSHVYWYRQLPEEGLKFMVYLQKENIIDESGMPKERFSAEFPKEGPSILRIQQVVRGDSAAYFCASSPVGGHNTDTQYFGPGTRLTVL.

This clone was detected only once. The rearrangement links TRBV6-1 to TRBJ1-2; the D is unclear. Per germline, CDR1 MNHNS and CDR2 SASEGT. The V and J ends lost 3 bases and 13 bases respectively, with 12 bases between them. The CDR3 length is 11 residues. In DNA, the CDR3 is TGTGCCAGCAGTGAGTTGGAGGTCCTCACCTTC. Translated: CASSELEVLTF.

CDR3 amino acids: CASSPGLAGGRRETQYF. Here the CDR3 DNA reads TGCGCCAGCAGCCCGGGACTAGCGGGGGGGCGCCGGGAGACCCAGTACTTC. The chain is built from TRBV5-1 and TRBJ2-5; 16 bases are shared with TRBD2. J gave up 5 bases and V 4 bases, and 8 bases lay outside the gene matches. Germline lookup yields CDR1 SGHRS and CDR2 YFSETQ. The CDR3 covers 17 residues.

The chain is built from TRBV12-3 or TRBV12-4 and TRBJ2-5; tentative D call: TRBD1 (6 bases). V lost 6 bases, J lost 5 bases, and 13 bases lay in between. The CDR3 has 13 amino acids. Here the CDR3 reads CASSQGHLETQYF. The DNA of the CDR3 is TGTGCCAGCAGCCAGGGGCACCTTGAGACCCAGTACTTC.

CDR3 nucleotides: TGTGCCACCAGTGATACCCACAGGAACTATGGCTACACCTTC. This sequence encodes CATSDTHRNYGYTF. The J gene is TRBJ1-2, the V gene TRBV24-1; D might be TRBD1 (5 bases). V was trimmed by 3 bases and J by 2 bases, leaving 9 bases between them. The germline V gene encodes CDR1 KGHDR and CDR2 SFDVKD. The CDR3 has 14 residues.

The rearrangement joins TRBV18 to TRBJ1-3, with D possibly matching TRBD1 (5 bases). This CDR3 is 13 amino acids long. V shed 4 bases and J shed 2 bases, with 6 bases lying between them. Germline CDR1 KGHSH, CDR2 LQKENI. The CDR3 sequence: CASSQGPGNTIYF. CDR3 DNA: TGTGCCAGCTCACAGGGGCCTGGAAACACCATATATTTT.

This rearrangement joins TRBV7-9 to TRBJ2-2; 7 bases agree with TRBD1. CDR1 and CDR2 from the germline V gene are SEHNR and FQNEAQ (reference sequence). V lost 0 bases and J lost 5; bases outside the gene matches: 3. CDR3 size: 15 residues. The CDR3 loop reads CASSLAAGGTGELFF. In DNA, the CDR3 is TGTGCCAGCAGCTTAGCGGCAGGGGGTACCGGGGAGCTGTTTTTT.

This clone was seen a single time. The chain is built from TRBV5-6 and TRBJ1-3; the match to TRBD1 covers 11 bases. The CDR3 extends over 18 amino acids. With 4 bases clipped from V and 2 bases from J, the junction kept 11 bases outside the gene matches. The germline CDR1 and CDR2 sequences are SGHDT and YYEEEE. For the CDR3, the DNA is TGTGCCAGCAGCACCGGGACAGGGGGTAGGTTTGCTGGAAACACCATATATTTT. Its protein is CASSTGTGGRFAGNTIYF.